These 10 T cell receptor beta chains came from one sample sequenced in a study of blood T cell repertoires in COVID-19. TCRdb's copy holds only in-frame clones and misses some; the assay was immunoSEQ multiplex PCR. Of roughly 150,000 clones detected, 85% appear once; the ten largest clones hold under 6%. What was sequenced was peripheral blood. Receptor source: a woman aged 50 to 65 with COVID-19, enrolled during active disease.

V and J are TRBV11-2 and TRBJ2-5; TRBD2 agrees at 10 bases. The J segment lost 5 bases and the V segment lost 2 bases, leaving 2 bases of the junction unmatched. This CDR3 is 14 amino acids long. CDR1 and CDR2 from the germline V gene are SGHAT and FQNNGV. The CDR3 protein is CASSLNSGGETQYF. CDR3 DNA: TGTGCCAGCAGCTTAAATAGCGGGGGGGAGACCCAGTACTTC.

A note on this clone: The junction and the germline gene differ at one end; a read error may be behind it. The rearrangement joins TRBV7-2 to TRBJ1-4, with TRBD1 matching over 9 bases. The CDR3 has 12 residues. In germline, CDR1 is SGHTA, CDR2 FQGNSA. CDR3 sequence reads: CASSSYGDRAIF. The CDR3 DNA reads TGTGCCAGCAGCTCGTACGGGGACAGGGCGATTTTT.

This chain connects TRBV4-1 to TRBJ1-5, with D tentatively TRBD1 (5 bases). Germline V gene data show CDR1 as MGHRA and CDR2 as YSYEKL. Deletions cut 2 bases from V and 6 bases from J, with 20 bases between. This CDR3 region has 17 residues. The CDR3 coding sequence is TGCGCCAGCAGCCAAACGGGGGTAGGCTTAGAGATTCAGCCCCAGCATTTT. This codes for CASSQTGVGLEIQPQHF.

The chain has TRBV3-1 (or the pseudogene TRBV3-2) and TRBJ1-6, with TRBD1 matching 9 bases. The CDR3 is 19 amino acids. Trimming took 1 base from V and 0 from J; bases not matched to a gene: 7. Germline CDR1 LGHDT, CDR2 YNNKEL (reference sequence). The CDR3 DNA sequence: TGTGCCAGCAGCCAAGCTAGGGGGACAGGGAGCTCCTATAATTCACCCCTCCACTTT. Protein: CASSQARGTGSSYNSPLHF.

This sequence joins TRBV7-2 and TRBJ2-2, with D maybe TRBD1 (5 bases). With 6 bases removed from V and 7 bases from J, the gap between germline ends came to 15 bases. CDR1 is SGHTA and CDR2 is FQGNSA in the germline V gene. The CDR3 consists of 14 residues. CDR3 DNA sequence: TGTGCCAGCAGATTCGGGCAGGGTATCGGGGAGCTGTTTTTT. Its protein product is CASRFGQGIGELFF. The full variable domain, with the rest looked up from reference TRBV7-2 and TRBJ2-2, is GAGVSQSPSNKVTEKGKDVELRCDPISGHTALYWYRQSLGQGLEFLIYFQGNSAPDKSGLPSDRFSAERTGGSVSTLTIQRTQQEDSAVYLCASRFGQGIGELFFGEGSRLTVL.

Only one count was recorded for this clone. V gene TRBV5-5 combines with J gene TRBJ1-1; no firm D call. Trimming left V 2 bases short and J 0 bases short, with 5 bases between. This CDR3 comprises 13 residues. Germline loops: CDR1 SGHKS, CDR2 YYEKEE (reference sequence). This chain's CDR3 is CASSFLMNTEAFF. CDR3 nucleotide sequence: TGTGCCAGCAGCTTTTTAATGAACACTGAAGCTTTCTTT.

This rearrangement joins TRBV6-5 to TRBJ1-5; D unresolved. CDR1 is MNHEY, CDR2 SVGAGI, per germline. V was shortened by 6 bases and J by 2 bases, with 8 bases between the two germline ends. The CDR3 sequence is 13 residues long. The CDR3 is CASRDGGNQPQHF. For the CDR3, the DNA is TGTGCCAGCAGGGACGGGGGCAATCAGCCCCAGCATTTT.

This sequence joins TRBV23-1 and TRBJ1-1; tentatively, D is TRBD1 (6 bases). TRBV23-1 is recorded as an ORF, its role being uncertain. CDR3 size: 12 residues. V lost 0 bases, J lost 8 bases, and 7 bases lay in between. The CDR3 region is CASSQSTGEAFF. Here the CDR3 DNA reads TGCGCCAGCAGTCAATCAACAGGGGAAGCTTTCTTT.

The chain has TRBV14 and TRBJ2-3; TRBD2 agrees at 14 bases. Germline V gene lookup returns CDR1 SGHDN and CDR2 FVKESK. V gave up 1 base and J gave up 4 bases; unmatched junction bases: 4. The CDR3 contains 17 residues. CDR3 region: CASSQGLTSGGADTQYF. Written as DNA, the CDR3 is TGTGCCAGCAGCCAAGGTCTGACTAGCGGGGGGGCAGATACGCAGTATTTT.

V and J are TRBV5-1 and TRBJ2-3; no clear D. Germline V gives CDR1 SGHRS, CDR2 YFSETQ. This CDR3 is built from 15 residues. With 4 bases removed from V and 6 bases from J, the gap between germline ends came to 18 bases. The CDR3 sequence: CASSPSAQMADTQYF. The CDR3 DNA follows: TGCGCCAGCAGCCCTAGTGCCCAGATGGCGGATACGCAGTATTTT. Full variable domain (remainder filled in from reference TRBV5-1 and TRBJ2-3): KAGVTQTPRYLIKTRGQQVTLSCSPISGHRSVSWYQQTPGQGLQFLFEYFSETQRNKGNFPGRFSGRQFSNSRSEMNVSTLELGDSALYLCASSPSAQMADTQYFGPGTRLTVL.